This T cell receptor (beta chain) emerged from a study of T cell clonality in common variable immunodeficiency. Notes on the study in general: Common variable immunodeficiency TCR beta sequences reportedly had fewer deletions and N-nucleotide insertions. CVID subjects had higher TCRbeta clonality than healthy controls, most marked in about a third.

This clone was seen a few times. Its antigen is not identified. The missing CDR3 end, 3 residues past where the read stops, is filled in from the germline J gene. The CDR3 loop spans 14 amino acids. Trimming cost V 8 bases and J 5 bases; bases outside gene matches: 6. The V gene's germline CDR1 is LNHDA and CDR2 SQIVND (reference sequence). The repertoire was sequenced with immunoSEQ multiplex PCR; TCRdb's copy has only in-frame clones and lacks some. This sample shows fewer than 4,500 clones and no singletons; approximately 25% rests with the ten largest. Most patients and controls had Caucasian heritage. Replacement immunoglobulin had been given to every CVID subject for at least one year. No CVID subject was ill or on immunomodulatory drugs when sampled.

Sequenced: peripheral blood mononuclear cells. The J gene is TRBJ2-2, the V gene TRBV19; 9 bases align to TRBD1. The origin of this receptor is a human donor with common variable immunodeficiency. The CDR3 sequence is CASWGQGETGELFF. The sequenced part of the CDR3 DNA is TGTGCCAGTTGGGGACAGGGTGAAACCGGGGAG.